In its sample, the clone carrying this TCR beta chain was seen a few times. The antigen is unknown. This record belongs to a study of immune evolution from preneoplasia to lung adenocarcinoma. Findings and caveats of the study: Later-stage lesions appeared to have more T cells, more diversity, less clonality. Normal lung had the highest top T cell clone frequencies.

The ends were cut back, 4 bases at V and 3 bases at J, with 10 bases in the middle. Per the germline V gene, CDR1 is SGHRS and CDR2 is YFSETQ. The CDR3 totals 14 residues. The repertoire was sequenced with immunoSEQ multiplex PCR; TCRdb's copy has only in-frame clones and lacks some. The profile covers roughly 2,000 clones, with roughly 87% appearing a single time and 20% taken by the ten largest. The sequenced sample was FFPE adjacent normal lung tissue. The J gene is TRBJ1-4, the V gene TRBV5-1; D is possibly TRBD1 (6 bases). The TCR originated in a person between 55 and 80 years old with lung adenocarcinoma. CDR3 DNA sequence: TGCGCCAGCAGCCAGGGGTATGCTAATGAAAAACTGTTTTTT. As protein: CASSQGYANEKLFF.